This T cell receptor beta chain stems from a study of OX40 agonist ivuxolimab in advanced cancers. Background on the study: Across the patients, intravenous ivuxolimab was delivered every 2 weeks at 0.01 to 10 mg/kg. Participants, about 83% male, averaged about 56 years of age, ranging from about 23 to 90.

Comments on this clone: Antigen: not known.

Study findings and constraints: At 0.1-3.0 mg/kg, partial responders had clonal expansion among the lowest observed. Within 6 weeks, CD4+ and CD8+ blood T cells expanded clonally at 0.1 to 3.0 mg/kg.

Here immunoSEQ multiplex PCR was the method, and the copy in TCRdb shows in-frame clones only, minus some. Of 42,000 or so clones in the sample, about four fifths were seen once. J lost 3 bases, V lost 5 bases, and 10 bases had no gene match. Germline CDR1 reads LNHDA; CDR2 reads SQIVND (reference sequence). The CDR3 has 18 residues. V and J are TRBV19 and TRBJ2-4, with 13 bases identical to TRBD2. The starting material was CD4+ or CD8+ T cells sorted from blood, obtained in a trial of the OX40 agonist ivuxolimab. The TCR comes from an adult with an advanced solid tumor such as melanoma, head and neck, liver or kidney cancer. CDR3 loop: CASSPWGGLAGDKNIQYF. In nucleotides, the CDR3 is TGTGCCAGTAGTCCCTGGGGCGGACTAGCGGGAGACAAAAACATTCAGTACTTC.